The 3 T cell receptor beta chains listed next were all sequenced from one sample in a study of response to subunit inactivated influenza vaccine. TCRdb independently ran MiXCR on the RT-PCR reads; one entry per CDR3 protein. The sample holds more than 600,000 distinct CDR3 sequences, approximately 17% seen once. Sequenced material: PBMCs from blood, taken 4 to 6 days after vaccination. Receptors were obtained from a man aged 50-59 years who received an inactivated influenza vaccine.

Worth noting for this clonotype: Its ends do not fully match the called genes, so a read error is possible. The chain carries TRBV10-3 and TRBJ2-3; weak D call: TRBD2 (5 bases). Germline V gene sequence: CDR1 ENHRY, CDR2 SYGVKD. This CDR3 has 14 amino acids. The CDR3: CAINERETGDTQYF. CDR3 in DNA: TGTGCCATCAATGAGAGGGAAACGGGAGATACGCAGTATTTT.

The rearrangement uses TRBV7-7 and TRBJ2-2; D assignment may be TRBD1 or TRBD2 (6 bases each). Germline V gene sequence: CDR1 SSHAT, CDR2 FNYEAQ (reference sequence). The CDR3 is made up of 14 amino acids. V was shortened by 5 bases and J by 7 bases, with 14 bases between the two germline ends. The CDR3 sequence: CASSKGGLVGELFF. As DNA, the CDR3 is TGTGCCAGCAGCAAGGGGGGATTGGTCGGGGAGCTGTTTTTT. Combining the CDR3 with reference TRBV7-7 and TRBJ2-2 gives the whole variable domain GAGVSQSPRYKVTKRGQDVTLRCDPISSHATLYWYQQALGQGPEFLTYFNYEAQPDKSGLPSDRFSAERPEGSISTLTIQRTEQRDSAMYRCASSKGGLVGELFFGEGSRLTVL.

Only a few counts were recorded for this clonotype. The chain joins TRBV6-1 to TRBJ2-5; TRBD1 is a possible D gene (6 bases). CDR3 length equals 15 residues. Trimming removed 5 bases from V and 5 bases from J, with 18 bases in between. Germline CDR1 is MNHNS and CDR2 is SASEGT. The CDR3 sequence is CASSPTPGAPETQYF. Written as DNA, the CDR3 is TGTGCCAGCAGTCCGACCCCAGGGGCCCCTGAGACCCAGTACTTC.